Sequencing of this TCR beta chain was carried out in a study of cytomegalovirus exposure and HLA in healthy donors (dated by TCRdb to about 2017). With respect to the entire study: In an earlier analysis of several hundred of the donors, around 300 Gb of sequence data and 100 million or so unique TCR beta sequences from about 190 million T cells were reported. An early release covering more than 500 HLA-typed donors comprised about 300 gigabases of sequencing data and around 86 million unique TCR sequences. Among the approximately 400 genotyped donors, approximately 76% belonged to the genetic ancestry cluster associated with self-reported Caucasian donors. The study aimed to test whether signatures of past pathogen exposure could be identified by cataloging public T cell receptors. Using immunosequencing, the study profiled T cell repertoires from 666 subjects and related those repertoires to cytomegalovirus serostatus. A separate validation cohort of approximately 130 different subjects was used in addition to the approximately 640-subject first cohort. To predict cytomegalovirus infection status, the study brought together high-throughput TCR immunosequencing, statistical association of individual TCRs with disease status, and machine learning. To study patterns of TCR occurrence, a later analysis re-analyzed previously published TCR beta repertoires from 500 to 850 donors and added high-resolution HLA genotyping. The later analysis used no new phenotypic data to find candidate immune exposures, relying instead on TCR beta sequences and their occurrence across donors. An earlier analysis of approximately 630 of the donors applied high-throughput TCR beta sequencing to assess whether each TCR beta V gene segment acted as functional or pseudogenic. Donor age, sex, ethnicity and CMV serostatus were collected together with the repertoire data. A later genetic analysis used genome-wide SNP genotypes for 398 of the 666 donors, treating that subset as a discovery cohort. All discovery cohort repertoires had been generated on a single sequencing platform. HLA typing included class I and class II loci at four-digit resolution. The number of typed donors differed by locus: about 629-630 for A, B, C, DRB1 and DQB1; about 520 for DQA1; around 580 for DPA1; and about 450 for DPB1. Four or five DR-DQ haplotypes were handled as single units for association and clustering because linkage in the cohort was strong. On average, 235,054 unique TCR beta nucleotide sequences were sequenced per donor among a few hundred genotyped donors of the cohort, with about 17% of those sequences being non-productive.

The germline V gene provides CDR1 LGHNA and CDR2 YNFKEQ. Inclusive of the bounding cysteine and phenylalanine, the CDR3 is 15 residues long. Only the CDR3 region is kept as DNA, spanning 45 bases read in frame from base 1. Here V drops 4 bases and J drops 2 bases, and the junction holds 5 bases not matched to any gene. On the study overall, not on this receptor specifically: A few of the identified cytomegalovirus-associated TCR beta chains were confirmed in vitro to be specific for cytomegalovirus antigens. A cluster of highly shared sequence variants was judged likely to be a technical artifact of the sequencing pipeline. Some IMGT-functional V segments, including TRBV6-2 and TRBV6-3, could not be distinguished by the 87-base-pair reads and were therefore excluded. In the study, some 160 TCR beta chains were listed as associated with cytomegalovirus. In a later analysis, TCR association rates were found to vary across HLA loci, with the most associated TCRs seen for DRB1 alleles and the fewest for HLA-C alleles. In this cohort, only TCR beta chains were sequenced, and detectable features were limited by the absence of alpha or paired-chain data. A later analysis found that HLA-associated TCR beta chains were more clonally expanded and had lower generation probabilities than equally common non-associated chains. Most TCR sequences were seen in very few donors, while some public TCRs were found in many individuals. Several of the top co-occurrence clusters appeared to be linked to parvovirus B19, influenza, CMV and Epstein-Barr virus, according to a later analysis. Because counts were too low, roughly 16 rarely observed V segments, including chromosome 9 orphons, were left out of the earlier analysis of about 500 of the donors. Assigning TCR associations to individual alleles was difficult when HLA alleles, especially DR and DQ, strongly co-occurred. In a later genetic analysis, fewer N-insertions in productive TCRs were reported among donors in an Asian-associated ancestry cluster than the 666-donor mean. Because HLA typing was missing for some donors at each locus, association tests included only the typed subset. Sequencing depth was assumed to be roughly uniform across donors in the presence/absence analyses, though that assumption may not hold. A further reported finding was that TCR beta sequences accurately predicted the HLA-A and HLA-B alleles for most subjects in the first cohort. Immune exposure information for the cohort was limited to CMV serostatus. According to the authors, the approach could potentially be generalized to other disease states and immunological phenotypes. Correlated functional status among segregating V segments might reflect linkage disequilibrium, but an unknown experimental factor could not be ruled out. An association between a missense DCLRE1C variant and V-gene and J-gene trimming of TCR beta chains was found in a later genetic analysis and replicated in an independent cohort. The classifier was reported to diagnose cytomegalovirus status with high specificity and sensitivity in both the original and validation cohorts. Most CMV-associated TCR beta chains appeared to be HLA-restricted in a later analysis, and the HLA associations seemed to be driven largely by CMV exposure. In an earlier analysis of 587 of the donors, most TCR beta V segments were observed in productive rearrangements about 87% or about 30% of the time, broadly matching IMGT annotations. Specific HLA alleles were associated with 16,951 TCR beta sequences at a false discovery rate of 0.05 in a later analysis.

Library generation was performed with the immunoSEQ multiplex PCR assay. For the multiplex PCR, a mixture combining 60 forward primers for TCR Vbeta segments and 13 reverse primers for TCR Jbeta segments was used. Amplification of the CDR3 region of rearranged TCR beta genes was performed with a multiplex PCR assay on genomic DNA. The Illumina HiSeq System was used to sequence the amplified TCR beta libraries as 87-base-pair reads. The original methods were these. In a later analysis, some 80 million unique TCR beta chains were counted across the roughly 610 repertoires, and some 10 million of these chains were shared by at least two donors. Raw reads were error-corrected and collapsed into unique sequences by a nearest-neighbor algorithm in which closely related sequences were merged to remove PCR and sequencing errors. CDR3 sequences were aligned to IMGT reference sequences to assign V, D and J gene segments. For a sequence to be retained, a match of at least six nucleotides was required to both a V gene segment and a J gene segment. Rearrangements were called productive when the CDR3 lacked stop codons and stayed in frame with V and J; all others were non-productive. CDR3 was defined according to IMGT convention as the region running from the second conserved V-encoded cysteine to the conserved J-encoded phenylalanine. Sequences without an unambiguous match to a single V gene segment were excluded from the earlier analysis of about 630 of the donors. An earlier analysis of about 590 of the donors classified V segments as functional when productive rearrangements were above 56.7% and as segregating when the standard deviation between donors was above 5%. A statistical classification framework was built to diagnose cytomegalovirus status from the catalog of TCR beta chain sequences. A later analysis assigned V and J genes by comparing TCR nucleotide sequences with IMGT/GENE-DB human TR gene sequences. The TCRdist pipeline was used in a later analysis to assign CDR3 sequences and most-parsimonious VDJ recombination scenarios. In a later analysis, every TCR beta chain was defined by the combination of its CDR3 amino acid sequence and its V-gene family, and reads without a unique V-gene family were dropped. A later analysis removed roughly 590 highly shared, low-generation-probability nucleotide sequences to deal with suspected cross-contamination and a sequencing artifact. In a later analysis, a clonal expansion index for each public chain was calculated from normalized within-repertoire ranks of inferred template counts. Generation probabilities in a later analysis came from a VDJ recombination model fitted to out-of-frame rearrangements, and those results were checked against IGoR. A later analysis scored TCR-TCR, TCR-HLA and TCR-CMV co-occurrence with hypergeometric tests, applying a repertoire-size bias correction to TCR pairs. In a later analysis, false discovery rates were estimated by permuting HLA or CMV assignments 20 times. In a later analysis, co-occurring TCRs were grouped using DBSCAN, with TCRdist sequence similarity added in when clustering inside HLA-allele-positive subsets. For co-occurrence clustering, repertoires with fewer than 30,000 or more than 120,000 public chains were excluded, along with several repertoires with anomalous nucleotide sharing. What TCRdb holds here is the immuneACCESS table cut down to in-frame rearrangements. Part of the clones is not present; checked against another copy, under half of the missing clones reflect an unresolved V gene, and the others are unexplained. V and J calls and clone size are as listed in that table; D and trimming were resolved from the DNA. The sample table lists about 110,000 clones, approximately 80% of them with a count of one. The leading ten clones occupy around 4% of the sample.

Notes on this clone: Its antigen specificity is not known. Within one base of it there is no much larger clone, and no base qualities were kept.

In total, about 650 healthy bone marrow donors made up the cohort. At the time of sampling, every cohort member was nominally healthy, though immune exposures that went unrecorded were likely present. The donor tested CMV seronegative and was one of the 352 seronegative cohort members. A peripheral blood sample was collected from each donor, and TCR beta sequencing was performed on peripheral blood mononuclear cells. Genomic DNA extraction from the blood cell samples was performed with the Qiagen DNeasy Blood Extraction Kit. Here the chain combines TRBV4-2 and TRBJ2-7; 10 central bases correspond to TRBD1. The clonotype originates from a male donor in good health and CMV-seronegative. The sample was PBMCs. This receptor carries the CDR3 CASSPAGTGAYEQYF. At the DNA level, the sequence is TGTGCCAGCAGCCCAGCCGGGACAGGGGCCTACGAGCAGTACTTC.